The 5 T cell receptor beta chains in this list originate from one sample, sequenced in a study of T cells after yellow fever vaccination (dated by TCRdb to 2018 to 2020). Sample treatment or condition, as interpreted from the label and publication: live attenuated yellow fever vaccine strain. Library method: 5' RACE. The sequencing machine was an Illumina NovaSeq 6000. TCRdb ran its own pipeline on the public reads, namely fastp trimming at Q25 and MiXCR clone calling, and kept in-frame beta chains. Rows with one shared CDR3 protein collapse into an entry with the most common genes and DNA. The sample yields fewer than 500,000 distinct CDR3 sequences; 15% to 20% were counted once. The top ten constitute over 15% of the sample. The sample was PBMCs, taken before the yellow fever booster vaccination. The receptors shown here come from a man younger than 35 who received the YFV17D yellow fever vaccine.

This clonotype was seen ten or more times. CDR3 bases: TGTGCCAGCAGCTTGGGCACAGGGGTCGGGTACGAGCAGTACTTC. Residues: CASSLGTGVGYEQYF. The J gene is TRBJ2-7, the V gene TRBV7-3; TRBD1 agrees at 7 bases. CDR3 size: 15 residues. V lost 3 bases to trimming and J lost 4 bases; unmatched junction nucleotides: 9. CDR1 and CDR2 (germline): SGHTA, FQGTGA.

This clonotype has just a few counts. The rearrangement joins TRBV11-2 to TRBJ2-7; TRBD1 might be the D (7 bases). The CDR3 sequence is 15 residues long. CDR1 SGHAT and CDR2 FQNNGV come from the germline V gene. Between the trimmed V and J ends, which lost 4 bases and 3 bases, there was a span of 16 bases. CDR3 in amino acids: CASSSWGDRDYEQYV. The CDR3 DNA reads TGTGCCAGCAGCTCCTGGGGGGACAGAGACTACGAGCAGTACGTC.

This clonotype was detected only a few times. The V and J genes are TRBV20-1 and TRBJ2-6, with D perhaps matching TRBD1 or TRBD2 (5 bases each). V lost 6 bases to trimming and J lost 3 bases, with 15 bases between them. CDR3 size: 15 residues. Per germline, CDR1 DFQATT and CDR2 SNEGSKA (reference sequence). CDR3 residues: CSAANSGSGANVLTF. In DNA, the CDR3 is TGCAGTGCCGCGAATTCAGGGAGTGGGGCCAACGTCCTGACTTTC.

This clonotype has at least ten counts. Written as DNA, the CDR3 is TGCATGGCCAGACGGCAGAACACTGAAGCTTTCTTT. This encodes CMARRQNTEAFF. The chain carries TRBV20-1 and TRBJ1-1; D is uncertain. The CDR3 sequence is 12 residues long. From germline, CDR1 is DFQATT and CDR2 SNEGSKA (reference sequence).

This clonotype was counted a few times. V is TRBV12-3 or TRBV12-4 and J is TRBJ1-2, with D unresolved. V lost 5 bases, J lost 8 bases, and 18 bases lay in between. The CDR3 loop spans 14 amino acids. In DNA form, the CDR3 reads TGTGCCAGCAGTACGGGTTTTTGGGCCGGGGGCTACACCTTC. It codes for CASSTGFWAGGYTF.